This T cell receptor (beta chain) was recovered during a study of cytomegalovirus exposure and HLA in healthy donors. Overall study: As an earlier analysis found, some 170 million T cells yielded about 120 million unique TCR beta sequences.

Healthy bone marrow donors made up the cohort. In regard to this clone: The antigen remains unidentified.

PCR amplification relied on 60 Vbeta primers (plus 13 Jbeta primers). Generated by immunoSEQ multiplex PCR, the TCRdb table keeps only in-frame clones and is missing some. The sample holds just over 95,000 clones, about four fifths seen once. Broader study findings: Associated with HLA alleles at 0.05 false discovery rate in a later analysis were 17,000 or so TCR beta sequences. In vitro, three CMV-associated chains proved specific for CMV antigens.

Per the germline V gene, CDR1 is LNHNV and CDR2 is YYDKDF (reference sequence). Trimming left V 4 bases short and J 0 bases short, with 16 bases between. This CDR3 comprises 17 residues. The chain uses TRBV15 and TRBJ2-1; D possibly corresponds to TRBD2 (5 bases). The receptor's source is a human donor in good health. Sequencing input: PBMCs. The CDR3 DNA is TGTGCCACCAGCACAAACACTATTGGGAGCTCCTACAATGAGCAGTTCTTC. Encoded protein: CATSTNTIGSSYNEQFF.